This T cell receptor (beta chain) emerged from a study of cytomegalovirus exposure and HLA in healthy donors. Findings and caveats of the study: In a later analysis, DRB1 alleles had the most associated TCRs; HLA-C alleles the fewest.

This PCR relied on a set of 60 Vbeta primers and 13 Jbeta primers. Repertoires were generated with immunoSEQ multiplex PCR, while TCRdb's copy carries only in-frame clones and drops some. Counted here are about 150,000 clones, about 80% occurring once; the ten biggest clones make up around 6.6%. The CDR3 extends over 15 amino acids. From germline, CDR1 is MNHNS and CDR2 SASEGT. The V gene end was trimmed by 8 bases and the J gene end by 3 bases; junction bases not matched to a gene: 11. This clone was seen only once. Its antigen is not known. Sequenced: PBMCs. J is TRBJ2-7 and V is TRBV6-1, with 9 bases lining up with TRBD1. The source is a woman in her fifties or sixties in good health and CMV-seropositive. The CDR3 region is CASGETGGFIYEQYF. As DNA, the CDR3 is TGTGCCAGCGGGGAAACAGGGGGCTTTATCTACGAGCAGTACTTC.